This T cell receptor (beta chain) emerged from a study of molecular identifiers for immune sequencing clone quantification. TCRdb recomputed calls from the PCR reads with MiXCR, one row per CDR3 protein. This sample has about 640,000 distinct CDR3 sequences, with 20% found just once. Trimming left V 2 bases short and J 9 bases short, with 12 bases between. The germline CDR1 and CDR2 sequences are SGDLS and YYNGEE. The CDR3 has 13 residues. Source material: naive CD8+ T cells from blood, with Jurkat cell RNA spiked in. Subset given: FACS-sorted CD8+CD4-CCR7+CD45RA+ naive T cells. The chain has TRBV9 and TRBJ2-1; weak D call: TRBD2 (6 bases). The sequence came from a human donor in good health. Some libraries in this study had Jurkat cell RNA spiked in. The CDR3 coding sequence is TGTGCCAGCAGCGTGGGGGGTTCAGGTGAGCAGTTCTTC. Translation: CASSVGGSGEQFF.